Listed below are T cell receptor beta chains from one sample, sequenced in a study of CD4 T cells in relation to SARS-CoV-2 and coronaviruses. These receptors have no known antigen. Data came from immunoSEQ multiplex PCR; TCRdb stores just in-frame clones and leaves some out. The profile covers 20,000 or so clones, with approximately 78% appearing a single time and under 20% taken by the ten largest. Sequencing used CD4+ T cells from PBMCs, cultured in vitro. These receptors came from a human donor in good health. Each CDR3 is given with its conserved first and last residue. Fields, in order: V gene, D gene, J gene, clone size, CDR3 protein, CDR3 DNA. D genes are given only for firm matches. Clone size appears in some rows only: once, few, many, or a class for an expanded clone.

v_call: TRBV7-7; d_call: TRBD2; j_call: TRBJ2-1; clone_size: few; cdr3_aa: CASSPRGVAGVNNEQFF; cdr3_nt: TGTGCCAGCAGCCCTAGAGGGGTAGCGGGAGTAAATAATGAGCAGTTCTTC
v_call: TRBV5-1; d_call: .; j_call: TRBJ2-1; clone_size: .; cdr3_aa: CASSPTRDGNEQFF; cdr3_nt: TGCGCCAGCAGCCCTACCCGGGACGGCAATGAGCAGTTCTTC
v_call: TRBV19; d_call: .; j_call: TRBJ1-1; clone_size: .; cdr3_aa: CASIRGSSTEAFF; cdr3_nt: TGTGCCAGTATAAGGGGGAGTAGCACTGAAGCTTTCTTT
v_call: TRBV12-3/TRBV12-4; d_call: .; j_call: TRBJ2-3; clone_size: .; cdr3_aa: CASSSTGTDTQYF; cdr3_nt: TGTGCCAGCAGTTCCACGGGAACAGATACGCAGTATTTT
v_call: TRBV12-1; d_call: .; j_call: TRBJ2-3; clone_size: .; cdr3_aa: CASSAPGPFTDTQYF; cdr3_nt: TGTGCCAGCAGCGCCCCGGGACCTTTCACAGATACGCAGTATTTT
v_call: TRBV21-1; d_call: .; j_call: TRBJ2-2; clone_size: .; cdr3_aa: CASSYIAGENTGELFF; cdr3_nt: TGTGCCAGCAGCTATATAGCGGGAGAGAACACCGGGGAGCTGTTTTTT
v_call: TRBV5-1; d_call: TRBD1; j_call: TRBJ2-1; clone_size: .; cdr3_aa: CASSLEGAYYNEQFF; cdr3_nt: TGCGCCAGCAGCTTGGAGGGGGCGTACTACAATGAGCAGTTCTTC
v_call: TRBV19; d_call: .; j_call: TRBJ2-4; clone_size: .; cdr3_aa: CASSITGAGNIQYF; cdr3_nt: TGTGCCAGTAGTATTACCGGGGCGGGAAACATTCAGTACTTC
v_call: TRBV28; d_call: .; j_call: TRBJ2-3; clone_size: .; cdr3_aa: CASSRDTSTDTQYF; cdr3_nt: TGTGCCAGCAGCCGCGATACTAGCACAGATACGCAGTATTTT
v_call: TRBV18; d_call: .; j_call: TRBJ1-1; clone_size: .; cdr3_aa: CASSPPNTEAFF; cdr3_nt: TGTGCCAGCTCACCGCCGAACACTGAAGCTTTCTTT
v_call: TRBV2; d_call: TRBD1; j_call: TRBJ1-1; clone_size: .; cdr3_aa: CASMAGQIPNTEAFF; cdr3_nt: TGTGCCAGTATGGCGGGACAGATACCGAACACTGAAGCTTTCTTT
v_call: TRBV7-3; d_call: .; j_call: TRBJ2-2; clone_size: .; cdr3_aa: CASSLTGNPNTGELFF; cdr3_nt: TGTGCCAGCAGCTTAACAGGGAATCCGAACACCGGGGAGCTGTTTTTT
v_call: TRBV20-1; d_call: TRBD2; j_call: TRBJ2-1; clone_size: .; cdr3_aa: CSASPSGSYEQFF; cdr3_nt: TGCAGTGCTAGTCCTAGCGGGAGCTATGAGCAGTTCTTC
v_call: TRBV5-1; d_call: .; j_call: TRBJ1-1; clone_size: few; cdr3_aa: CASSLQGDTEAFF; cdr3_nt: TGCGCCAGCAGCTTGCAAGGGGACACTGAAGCTTTCTTT
v_call: TRBV7-9; d_call: TRBD1; j_call: TRBJ1-5; clone_size: .; cdr3_aa: CASSYDRVTGGQPQHF; cdr3_nt: TGTGCCAGCAGTTATGACCGGGTGACAGGGGGTCAGCCCCAGCATTTT
v_call: TRBV6-6; d_call: .; j_call: TRBJ1-5; clone_size: .; cdr3_aa: CASSSQGLGQPQHF; cdr3_nt: TGTGCCAGCAGTTCCCAGGGTTTGGGTCAGCCCCAGCATTTT
v_call: TRBV7-2; d_call: .; j_call: TRBJ1-1; clone_size: large; cdr3_aa: CASTSYLNTEAFF; cdr3_nt: TGTGCCAGCACCTCCTACCTGAACACTGAAGCTTTCTTT
v_call: TRBV14; d_call: .; j_call: TRBJ2-7; clone_size: few; cdr3_aa: CASSQGYEQYF; cdr3_nt: TGTGCCAGCAGCCAAGGGTACGAGCAGTACTTC
v_call: TRBV19; d_call: TRBD1; j_call: TRBJ1-5; clone_size: .; cdr3_aa: CASTPDRGMDQPQHF; cdr3_nt: TGTGCCAGTACCCCGGACAGGGGGATGGATCAGCCCCAGCATTTT
v_call: TRBV5-1; d_call: TRBD2; j_call: TRBJ2-7; clone_size: .; cdr3_aa: CASSLSPLAGGLYEQYF; cdr3_nt: TGCGCCAGCAGCTTGTCGCCGCTAGCGGGAGGATTGTACGAGCAGTACTTC
v_call: TRBV2; d_call: .; j_call: TRBJ1-4; clone_size: .; cdr3_aa: CASTGQLNEKLFF; cdr3_nt: TGTGCCAGCACTGGGCAGCTTAATGAAAAACTGTTTTTT
v_call: TRBV6-5; d_call: TRBD1; j_call: TRBJ1-5; clone_size: once; cdr3_aa: CASTRDRLLRQPQHF; cdr3_nt: TGTGCCAGCACCCGGGACAGGCTTCTTCGTCAGCCCCAGCATTTT
v_call: TRBV19; d_call: .; j_call: TRBJ1-5; clone_size: .; cdr3_aa: CASTPGEGQPQHF; cdr3_nt: TGTGCCAGTACCCCAGGAGAGGGTCAGCCCCAGCATTTT
v_call: TRBV9; d_call: .; j_call: TRBJ1-2; clone_size: .; cdr3_aa: CASSVEEGMYYGYTF; cdr3_nt: TGTGCCAGCAGCGTAGAGGAGGGTATGTACTATGGCTACACCTTC
v_call: TRBV5-6; d_call: .; j_call: TRBJ1-1; clone_size: .; cdr3_aa: CASSQKGNTEAFF; cdr3_nt: TGTGCCAGCAGCCAGAAAGGGAACACTGAAGCTTTCTTT
v_call: TRBV7-9; d_call: .; j_call: TRBJ1-6; clone_size: .; cdr3_aa: CASSLDSQNSPLHF; cdr3_nt: TGTGCCAGCAGCTTAGACAGTCAAAATTCACCCCTCCACTTT
v_call: TRBV6-4; d_call: TRBD2; j_call: TRBJ2-3; clone_size: .; cdr3_aa: CASSAATSGTDTQYF; cdr3_nt: TGTGCCAGCAGTGCGGCGACTAGCGGCACAGATACGCAGTATTTT
v_call: TRBV15; d_call: TRBD1; j_call: TRBJ2-5; clone_size: once; cdr3_aa: CATSRALQGEETQYF; cdr3_nt: TGTGCCACCAGCAGAGCCCTACAGGGGGAAGAGACCCAGTACTTC
v_call: TRBV2; d_call: TRBD1; j_call: TRBJ2-5; clone_size: once; cdr3_aa: CASSPGTGQETQYF; cdr3_nt: TGTGCCAGCAGCCCCGGGACAGGACAAGAGACCCAGTACTTC
v_call: TRBV27; d_call: TRBD1; j_call: TRBJ2-5; clone_size: once; cdr3_aa: CASSGKGDRFSQTQYF; cdr3_nt: TGTGCCAGCAGCGGCAAGGGGGACAGATTTTCGCAGACCCAGTACTTC
v_call: TRBV6-5; d_call: TRBD1; j_call: TRBJ1-5; clone_size: .; cdr3_aa: CASSRDRGNQPQHF; cdr3_nt: TGTGCCAGCAGCCGGGACAGGGGCAATCAGCCCCAGCATTTT
v_call: TRBV7-7; d_call: .; j_call: TRBJ1-1; clone_size: .; cdr3_aa: CASSLDSNTEAFF; cdr3_nt: TGTGCCAGCAGCTTGGACTCGAACACTGAAGCTTTCTTT
v_call: TRBV5-4; d_call: .; j_call: TRBJ1-2; clone_size: .; cdr3_aa: CASSLVAGGDYGYTF; cdr3_nt: TGTGCCAGCAGCTTGGTGGCCGGAGGCGACTATGGCTACACCTTC
v_call: TRBV19; d_call: TRBD2; j_call: TRBJ2-1; clone_size: .; cdr3_aa: CASKDGGNYNEQFF; cdr3_nt: TGTGCCAGTAAAGACGGGGGGAACTACAATGAGCAGTTCTTC
v_call: TRBV19; d_call: .; j_call: TRBJ2-5; clone_size: .; cdr3_aa: CASSILPGPNQETQYF; cdr3_nt: TGTGCCAGTAGTATCCTTCCGGGACCGAACCAAGAGACCCAGTACTTC
v_call: TRBV10-1; d_call: .; j_call: TRBJ1-5; clone_size: few; cdr3_aa: CASSDREQPQHF; cdr3_nt: TGCGCCAGCAGCGATCGGGAGCAGCCCCAGCATTTT
v_call: TRBV2; d_call: .; j_call: TRBJ1-2; clone_size: .; cdr3_aa: CASSETAGIGYTF; cdr3_nt: TGTGCCAGCAGTGAAACGGCAGGGATCGGCTACACCTTC
v_call: TRBV24-1; d_call: TRBD2; j_call: TRBJ2-1; clone_size: .; cdr3_aa: CATSDLPSGRVDNEQFF; cdr3_nt: TGTGCCACCAGTGATTTGCCTAGCGGGAGGGTGGACAATGAGCAGTTCTTC
v_call: TRBV6-5; d_call: .; j_call: TRBJ2-7; clone_size: .; cdr3_aa: CASSYDGAARLGEQYF; cdr3_nt: TGTGCCAGCAGTTACGACGGGGCAGCACGCCTGGGCGAGCAGTACTTC
v_call: TRBV2; d_call: .; j_call: TRBJ1-4; clone_size: once; cdr3_aa: CASSILGDGLEGTEKLFF; cdr3_nt: .
v_call: TRBV3-1/TRBV3-2; d_call: .; j_call: TRBJ2-1; clone_size: .; cdr3_aa: CASSQYGRTQQNNEQFF; cdr3_nt: TGTGCCAGCAGCCAATACGGGCGGACCCAGCAAAACAATGAGCAGTTCTTC
v_call: TRBV7-3; d_call: .; j_call: TRBJ1-1; clone_size: once; cdr3_aa: CASSLTIQGTEAFF; cdr3_nt: TGTGCCAGCAGCTTAACAATACAGGGCACTGAAGCTTTCTTT
v_call: TRBV6-5; d_call: TRBD2; j_call: TRBJ2-3; clone_size: .; cdr3_aa: CASSYLSSGSTDTQYF; cdr3_nt: TGTGCCAGCAGTTACCTTTCTAGCGGGAGCACAGATACGCAGTATTTT
v_call: TRBV10-2; d_call: .; j_call: TRBJ1-6; clone_size: .; cdr3_aa: CASGSPGSPLHF; cdr3_nt: TGCGCCTCGGGGTCCCCCGGGTCACCCCTCCACTTT
v_call: TRBV6-5; d_call: .; j_call: TRBJ2-4; clone_size: .; cdr3_aa: CASSYSAVKNIQYF; cdr3_nt: TGTGCCAGCAGTTATAGTGCGGTCAAAAACATTCAGTACTTC
v_call: TRBV7-2; d_call: .; j_call: TRBJ2-1; clone_size: .; cdr3_aa: CASSLAPGLGNEQFF; cdr3_nt: TGTGCCAGCAGCTTAGCGCCGGGTCTGGGCAATGAGCAGTTCTTC
v_call: TRBV6-5; d_call: .; j_call: TRBJ1-5; clone_size: .; cdr3_aa: CASSPDTGLSLSQHF; cdr3_nt: TGTGCCAGCAGTCCGGACACGGGACTGTCTTTATCCCAGCATTTT
v_call: TRBV10-3; d_call: .; j_call: TRBJ1-6; clone_size: few; cdr3_aa: CAISESAENNSPLHF; cdr3_nt: TGTGCCATCAGTGAGTCAGCAGAAAATAATTCACCCCTCCACTTT
v_call: TRBV28; d_call: .; j_call: TRBJ1-6; clone_size: few; cdr3_aa: CASSLGSGTINSPLHF; cdr3_nt: TGTGCCAGCAGTTTGGGTTCCGGGACCATAAATTCACCCCTCCACTTT
v_call: TRBV4-2; d_call: .; j_call: TRBJ1-6; clone_size: .; cdr3_aa: CASSQKIDSQYSPLHF; cdr3_nt: TGTGCCAGCAGCCAAAAAATAGACAGTCAATATTCACCCCTCCACTTT